These 21 T cell receptor beta chains were all obtained from the same sample, sequenced in a study of breast tumors, draining lymph nodes, adjacent tissues. One entry per CDR3 protein results from TCRdb running MiXCR on the multiplex PCR reads. Of approximately 150,000 distinct CDR3 sequences in the sample, about 30% were seen once. Axillary draining lymph nodes of breast cancer patients supplied the node samples. Sequencing was done on a sample of axillary lymph node tissue. The receptors shown here come from a female donor with breast cancer. Some clones in this sample may be carry-over from other donors' samples.

This clonotype was seen many times. V gene TRBV4-1 combines with J gene TRBJ2-1; 7 bases align to TRBD2. Germline CDR1 reads MGHRA; CDR2 reads YSYEKL. Trimming removed 6 bases from V and 6 bases from J; junction bases left unmatched: 11. The CDR3 extends over 15 amino acids. CDR3 residues: CASRKIAGDGNEQFF. The CDR3 nucleotides are TGCGCCAGCAGAAAAATAGCGGGCGACGGCAATGAGCAGTTCTTC.

This clonotype was counted at least ten times. V usage is TRBV25-1 and J usage is TRBJ2-2; D is undetermined. V was cut by 4 bases and J by 4 bases, with 10 bases left in between. Germline CDR1 MGHDK, CDR2 SYGVNS. The CDR3 spans 14 residues. The CDR3 is CASSAPHLTGELFF. The CDR3 coding sequence is TGTGCCAGCAGTGCTCCACACCTCACCGGGGAGCTGTTTTTT.

Turning to this clonotype: As the CDR3 is not closed by the conserved phenylalanine or tryptophan, this likely results from a read error. It is unclear where the CDR3 begins or ends on the DNA, so no DNA is shown, and the CDR3 is as TCRdb lists it. This chain uses TRBV10-3 with TRBJ1-6. A total of 13 residues make up the CDR3, ends included. CDR1 ENHRY and CDR2 SYGVKD come from the germline V gene. CDR3 sequence reads: CAISESKNSPPHS.

This clonotype was seen at least ten times. Compared with germline, one end of the junction differs, possibly owing to a read error. V is TRBV6-5 and J is TRBJ2-7, with D possibly called TRBD1 or TRBD2 (5 bases each). Germline CDR1 reads MNHEY; CDR2 reads SVGAGI. This CDR3 region has 16 residues. The CDR3 DNA sequence: TGTGCCAGCAGTCACTCCCACGGGACCTTGGGCTACGAGCAGTACTTC. Its protein is CASSHSHGTLGYEQYF.

In nucleotides, the CDR3 is TGCAGCGGACGAGAGGCGCAGGTGGATACGCAGTATTTT. Its translation is CSGREAQVDTQYF. This chain connects TRBV29-1 to TRBJ2-3; the D is unclear. In germline, CDR1 is SQVTM, CDR2 ANQGSEA. Trimming removed 7 bases from V and 6 bases from J, with 17 bases in between. The CDR3 runs to 13 residues.

This clonotype was recorded at least ten times. A much larger clone lies one base from this, so it may be a read error. The genes are TRBV7-2 and TRBJ1-6; the D gene is possibly TRBD1 (5 bases). The CDR3 is 18 residues long. The germline CDR1 and CDR2 sequences are SGHTA and FQGNSA. For the CDR3, the DNA is TGTGCCAGCAGCTTCTCCAGATTCGACACGACAGATAATCCACCCCTCCACTTT. Its protein is CASSFSRFDTTDNPPLHF.

This clonotype appeared a few times. The chain is built from TRBV12-3 or TRBV12-4 and TRBJ1-1; D is unclear. This CDR3 has 13 residues. V lost 5 bases and J lost 1, with 8 bases in between. The CDR3 DNA follows: TGTGCCAGCAGTCCCCGGGGGAACACTGAAGCTTTCTTT. Protein sequence: CASSPRGNTEAFF.

This clonotype appeared many times. It may be a read error: a sequence one base away is much more abundant. The chain employs TRBV9 and TRBJ2-5, with D possibly TRBD2 on 5 matching bases. Germline CDR1 SGDLS, CDR2 YYNGEE. This CDR3 has 14 residues. CDR3 DNA sequence: TGTGCCAGCAGCGCAAACGAGGGTCTAGAGACCCAGTCCTTC. Residues: CASSANEGLETQSF.

Of note for this clonotype: A read error may explain this, as a much larger clone is one base away. The V gene is TRBV18, the J gene TRBJ2-7; no clear D. CDR3 length equals 16 residues. CDR1 is KGHSH and CDR2 is LQKENI in the germline V gene. The CDR3 coding sequence is TGTGCCAGCTCACCACGGGCATCCGTGAAAACCTACGAGCAGCACTTC. This sequence encodes CASSPRASVKTYEQHF.

The chain couples TRBV6-6 to TRBJ1-1; 9 bases fit TRBD1. Trimming took 2 bases from V and 5 from J; bases not matched to a gene: 9. From germline, CDR1 is MNHNY and CDR2 SVGAGI (reference sequence). The CDR3 runs to 16 residues. CDR3 DNA: TGTGCCAGCAGTTACGTCCCACAGGGGGCGCGGACTGAAGCTTTCTTT. Its protein product is CASSYVPQGARTEAFF.

Only one count was recorded for this clonotype. V and J are TRBV7-3 and TRBJ1-1; perhaps TRBD1 as D (6 bases). CDR3 length: 20 amino acids. CDR1 and CDR2 (germline): SGHTA, FQGTGA. Deletions cut 4 bases from V and 0 bases from J, with 27 bases between. CDR3 nucleotide sequence: TGTGCCAGCAGCTCGGTAAACACCCGGGACACGACCTACATGAACACTGAAGCTTTCTTT. It translates to CASSSVNTRDTTYMNTEAFF.

The CDR3 region is CSAPRDWTYAQYF. Written as DNA, the CDR3 is TGCAGTGCCCCCCGGGACTGGACCTACGCTCAGTACTTC. This chain links TRBV20-1 with TRBJ2-7, with D perhaps TRBD2 (6 bases). CDR3 length equals 13 residues. Germline values: CDR1 DFQATT, CDR2 SNEGSKA (reference sequence). With 6 bases removed from V and 10 bases from J, the gap between germline ends came to 22 bases.

This clonotype was counted many times. The chain carries TRBV19 and TRBJ1-4; a possible D gene is TRBD1 (5 bases). The V gene's germline CDR1 is LNHDA and CDR2 SQIVND (reference sequence). CDR3 size: 15 residues. V was pared by 5 bases and J by 8 bases, with 18 bases between. In nucleotides, the CDR3 is TGTGCCAGTAGTGTCATAAAGGGGAGGAGAGAAAAACTGTTTTTT. Protein product: CASSVIKGRREKLFF.

This clonotype was recorded at least ten times. This chain links TRBV9 with TRBJ2-5; 7 bases are a match to TRBD2. The CDR3 is 17 residues long. The V gene's germline CDR1 is SGDLS and CDR2 YYNGEE. V lost 0 bases and J lost 1; bases outside the gene matches: 9. CDR3 region: CASSVDLPGGVQETQYF. Written as DNA, the CDR3 is TGTGCCAGCAGCGTAGACCTCCCTGGGGGGGTCCAAGAGACCCAGTACTTC.

This clonotype was counted between two and nine times. This could be a read error, since a much larger clone is one nucleotide away. Here the CDR3 omits its conserved ending phenylalanine or tryptophan, so a read error is the likely source. The chain recombines TRBV7-9 with TRBJ2-1, with TRBD1 as a possible D gene (5 bases). CDR1 is SEHNR, CDR2 FQNEAQ, per germline (reference sequence). The CDR3 loop spans 14 amino acids. Trimming took off 1 base at V and 10 bases at J, with 14 bases between the two ends. The CDR3 sequence: CASSLGRLQGEQFL. Written as DNA, the CDR3 is TGTGCCAGCAGCTTAGGTCGGTTGCAGGGAGAGCAGTTCCTC.

This clonotype was observed at least ten times. The chain is built from TRBV7-8 and TRBJ2-1; D gene ambiguous. V gave up 7 bases and J gave up 0 bases, with 28 bases separating them. The CDR3 extends over 20 amino acids. The germline V gene has CDR1 SGHVS and CDR2 FQNEAQ. CDR3 amino acids: CASTLLGSLHLLSSYNEQFF. As DNA, the CDR3 is TGTGCCAGCACCCTCCTCGGGTCGCTACATCTCTTGAGCTCCTACAATGAGCAGTTCTTC. Full variable domain (rest looked up from reference TRBV7-8 and TRBJ2-1): GAGVSQSPRYKVAKRGQDVALRCDPISGHVSLFWYQQALGQGPEFLTYFQNEAQLDKSGLPSDRFFAERPEGSVSTLKIQRTQQEDSAVYLCASTLLGSLHLLSSYNEQFFGPGTRLTVL.

This clonotype was counted only a few times. The rearrangement uses TRBV19 and TRBJ2-3; 7 positions agree with TRBD2. Germline values: CDR1 LNHDA, CDR2 SQIVND (reference sequence). The CDR3 extends over 16 amino acids. The V and J ends lost 4 bases and 8 bases, in that order; junction bases with no gene match: 15. CDR3 region: CASSTPPGTTIVTQYF. DNA of the CDR3: TGTGCCAGTAGTACCCCACCCGGGACTACCATAGTTACGCAGTATTTT. Full variable domain (outside the CDR3, taken from reference TRBV19 and TRBJ2-3): DGGITQSPKYLFRKEGQNVTLSCEQNLNHDAMYWYRQDPGQGLRLIYYSQIVNDFQKGDIAEGYSVSREKKESFPLTVTSAQKNPTAFYLCASSTPPGTTIVTQYFGPGTRLTVL.

The chain uses TRBV9 and TRBJ1-1; D remains unclear. Germline V gene sequence: CDR1 SGDLS, CDR2 YYNGEE. V was pared by 0 bases and J by 7 bases, with 10 bases between. CDR3 length: 13 amino acids. The CDR3 reads CASSVDPQSEAFF. The DNA of the CDR3 is TGTGCCAGCAGCGTAGACCCACAGAGTGAAGCTTTCTTT.

This clonotype was counted only a few times. A much larger clone lies a single base off, so this may be a read error. The rearrangement links TRBV12-3 or TRBV12-4 to TRBJ2-7; no definite D call. The CDR3 is 13 amino acids. Trimming shortened V by 3 bases and J by 5 bases, and 11 bases separated the two germline ends. The CDR3 region has the DNA TGTGCCAGCAGTTTCGCGTCCAAAAACGAGCAGTACTTC. Its translation: CASSFASKNEQYF.

About this clonotype itself: Since no conserved phenylalanine or tryptophan closes the CDR3, a read error is the likely cause. Written as DNA, the CDR3 is TGTGCCAGTAGTAGGGCTAGCGGGAGTCTAAGCTCCTGCAATGAGCAGTTCCTC. It encodes CASSRASGSLSSCNEQFL. The V and J genes are TRBV19 and TRBJ2-1; 10 bases fit TRBD2. The CDR3 extends over 18 amino acids. Germline V gene lookup returns CDR1 LNHDA and CDR2 SQIVND (reference sequence).

With regard to this clonotype: A clone one base away is much larger, so this may be a read error. The J gene is TRBJ2-5, the V gene TRBV6-1; unclear D gene. The CDR3 has 13 residues. Trimming pared 5 bases from V and 3 bases from J, leaving 10 bases between. Germline values: CDR1 MNHNS, CDR2 SASEGT. For the CDR3, the DNA is TGTGCCAGCAGTCTTACTCGAAAAGAGACCCAGTACTTC. As protein: CASSLTRKETQYF.